This TCR beta chain was identified in a study of OX40 agonist ivuxolimab in advanced cancers. Whole-study results and caveats: Mean expanded clone counts were higher in CD8+ than CD4+ T cells. Partial responders at 0.1-3.0 mg/kg showed near-lowest clonal expansion.

CDR3 length: 15 amino acids. Germline trimming cut 5 bases from V and 0 bases from J; bases unmatched to any gene: 3. The V gene's germline CDR1 is MRHNA and CDR2 SNTAGT. The repertoire was sequenced with immunoSEQ multiplex PCR; TCRdb's copy has only in-frame clones and lacks some. The repertoire holds about 71,000 clones, with under 90% as singletons. This clone was observed a single time. Its specificity is unknown. V and J are TRBV6-4 and TRBJ2-3; the match to TRBD2 covers 9 bases. Sequenced here: CD4+ or CD8+ T cells sorted from blood, sampled in a trial of the OX40 agonist ivuxolimab. The sequence was collected from an adult with an advanced solid tumor such as melanoma, head and neck, liver or kidney cancer. Written as DNA, the CDR3 is TGTGCCAGCAGTTATAGCGGGAGTAGCACAGATACGCAGTATTTT. Encoded protein: CASSYSGSSTDTQYF.